This T cell receptor (beta chain) was captured in a study of T cell responses to AZD1222 COVID-19 vaccine (dated by TCRdb to the early 2020s). With respect to the entire study: A total of just over 230 trial participants underwent TCR sequencing, of whom around 210 had received two doses of AZD1222 and around 26 had received two doses of the MenACWY control vaccine. Trial participants were enrolled by age into subgroups of 18-55, 56-69 and 70-plus years, and roughly 160, 29 and 62 TCR-sequenced participants, respectively, were included in these subgroups.

The germline V gene yields SGHDN for CDR1 and FVKESK for CDR2. From its cysteine to its phenylalanine, the CDR3 spans 15 amino acids. CDR3 DNA only is kept here, 45 bases in frame from base 1. V loses 4 bases of germline sequence and J loses 0 bases, and the interval between the two ends is 7 bases. Sample time point, as interpreted from the label and publication: about 28 days (+/-7) after the second vaccine dose. The sample's treatment or condition label, in plain terms: meningococcal conjugate vaccine given as trial control. The vaccinee samples were drawn from two UK trials, COV001 and COV002, one of which was a single-blind randomized controlled phase 2/3 trial testing AZD1222 (ChAdOx1 nCoV-19) in healthy adults. For TCRbeta chain sequencing, PBMC samples were collected from trial participants at day 0 and at day 28 after the second dose. This clone was seen a handful of times. Its antigen is currently not known. No qualities accompany the bases; no much larger clone lies one base away.

Study-wide conclusions, independent of this receptor: Spike-specific TCR breadth and depth rose significantly after two AZD1222 doses compared with day 0 and with MenACWY recipients. The 56-69-year group was small, and its depth increase did not reach significance, likely because of low power. Only five or six AZD1222 recipients were SARS-CoV-2 seropositive at baseline, limiting conclusions about previously exposed vaccinees. Because no day 14 peak-response samples were available, repertoires were characterized only after the peak T cell response. Epitopes outside the regions mutated in the B.1.351 and B.1.1.7 variants were reportedly recognized by nearly half of the unique spike-specific TCRs. Participants were mostly white British and included more females than males, and it was suggested by the authors that clonal diversity may have been underestimated. The vaccine-associated CD4 TCRs covered the entire spike protein, and the dominant responses fell in regions 160-218 and 743-854.

The CDR3 regions of human TCRbeta chains were analyzed by immunosequencing. On the authors' methods: Repertoire TCRs were checked for matches against a reference library of SARS-CoV-2-specific TCRs that had been generated using the MIRA antigen-specificity platform. Breadth was defined as the fraction of unique TCRs that were SARS-CoV-2-associated. Depth was defined as the fraction of total T cells that were SARS-CoV-2-associated. Using the MIRA data, every spike-specific TCR was mapped to the spike region that the TCR reacted to and assigned to either a CD4 or a CD8 class. Log10-transformed breadth and depth values were compared by one-way ANOVA with Sidak's multiple comparisons tests. TCRdb carries this immuneACCESS record with in-frame sequences only. Its versions omit some clonotypes, under half of them owing to an unresolved V gene in the studies checked, with the rest unexplained. V and J calls and clone size are given by that table; D and trimming were obtained from the DNA. The sample has more than 35,000 clones on record, about four fifths of them singletons. The ten most abundant clones make up about 20% of the sample.

The chain was built from TRBV14 and TRBJ2-6, with the D gene uncertain. The TCR comes from an adult who received the MenACWY meningococcal vaccine as a control. Sequences were derived from peripheral blood, sampled 28 days after the second dose of the MenACWY control vaccine. The CDR3 protein is CASSLRISGANVLTF. In nucleotide form, the sequence is TGTGCCAGCAGCCTCAGGATCTCTGGGGCCAACGTCCTGACTTTC.